Here is one T cell receptor (beta chain) with its context. The study assigned cohorts using participant-reported clinical history. Deletions cut 5 bases from V and 0 bases from J, with 8 bases between. The CDR3 extends over 14 amino acids. In germline, CDR1 is SGHTA, CDR2 FQGNSA. Original analysis: Using reference gene primer amplification, nucleated cell counts were estimated. Profiling relied on immunoSEQ multiplex PCR, and the TCRdb table lists in-frame clones only, not all of them. V, J and clone size are those of that table, while D and trimming were read from the DNA. The sample holds some 320,000 clones, 90% seen once. The data were obtained in a study of blood T cell repertoires in COVID-19. Background on the study: The cDNA or gDNA used as material had been derived from T cells, B-cell-depleted T cells, or PBMCs.

The chain employs TRBV7-2 and TRBJ1-5; D gene unclear. The specimen was PBMCs or T cells enriched from blood (not recorded which). The receptor was isolated from a woman in her twenties or thirties who had been exposed to COVID-19. CDR3 sequence (DNA): TGTGCCAGCAGCCCCTTTTATAGCAATCAGCCCCAGCATTTT. This sequence encodes CASSPFYSNQPQHF.